Below are 23 T cell receptor beta chains sequenced from a single sample in a study of cytomegalovirus exposure and HLA in healthy donors. It was with 60 Vbeta and 13 Jbeta primers that the PCR ran. Clones were sequenced by immunoSEQ multiplex PCR, and TCRdb holds only the in-frame ones, with some missing. The sample yields 150,000 to 200,000 clones, 82% seen once. The sequenced sample consisted of PBMCs. These receptors were collected from a boy aged 2-9 years in good health and CMV-seronegative.

V is TRBV7-2 and J is TRBJ2-2; D not resolved. The V and J ends lost 0 bases and 1 base respectively, with 3 bases between them. The CDR3 contains 14 residues. The germline CDR1 and CDR2 sequences are SGHTA and FQGNSA. The CDR3, as DNA: TGTGCCAGCAGCTTAGCACTGAACACCGGGGAGCTGTTTTTT. It is translated as CASSLALNTGELFF.

The chain has TRBV6-5 and TRBJ1-1; D remains unclear. Germline V gives CDR1 MNHEY, CDR2 SVGAGI. The CDR3 consists of 11 residues. The ends were cut back, 7 bases at V and 6 bases at J, with 9 bases in the middle. As DNA, the CDR3 is TGTGCCAGCACCCACGGTTCTGAAGCTTTCTTT. Its translation: CASTHGSEAFF.

This chain uses TRBV4-3 with TRBJ1-1; TRBD1 matches at 7 bases. The germline V gene encodes CDR1 LGHNA and CDR2 YSLEER. CDR3 length equals 13 residues. J gave up 4 bases and V 3 bases, and 2 bases lay outside the gene matches. The CDR3: CASSQDRFTEAFF. The DNA for the CDR3 is TGCGCCAGCAGCCAGGACAGGTTCACTGAAGCTTTCTTT.

This chain joins TRBV6-4 and TRBJ2-5; a weak D match, TRBD2 (6 bases). With 2 bases removed from V and 4 bases from J, the gap between germline ends came to 8 bases. The CDR3 spans 13 residues. Germline V lookup: CDR1 MRHNA, CDR2 SNTAGT. CDR3 protein: CASSDRGGETQYF. The CDR3 DNA reads as TGTGCCAGCAGTGACCGGGGAGGAGAGACCCAGTACTTC.

The chain couples TRBV4-2 to TRBJ2-1, with TRBD2 matching over 10 bases. The germline V gene encodes CDR1 LGHNA and CDR2 YNFKEQ. The CDR3 is made up of 17 amino acids. The V segment lost 3 bases and the J segment 10 bases; nucleotides outside the gene matches: 15. CDR3 loop: CASSHGPTSGGAREQFF. CDR3 DNA sequence: TGTGCCAGCAGCCACGGCCCGACAAGCGGGGGGGCCCGGGAGCAGTTCTTC.

This chain uses TRBV2 with TRBJ1-1, with D tentatively TRBD1 (5 bases). With 7 bases removed from V and 0 bases from J, the gap between germline ends came to 21 bases. This CDR3 has 17 amino acids. In germline, CDR1 is SNHLY, CDR2 FYNNEI. The CDR3 DNA is TGTGCCAGCAATACAGGACGATGGGCGGTCATGAACACTGAAGCTTTCTTT. Translation: CASNTGRWAVMNTEAFF. The variable domain in full, completed from reference TRBV2 and TRBJ1-1, reads EPEVTQTPSHQVTQMGQEVILRCVPISNHLYFYWYRQILGQKVEFLVSFYNNEISEKSEIFDDQFSVERPDGSNFTLKIRSTKLEDSAMYFCASNTGRWAVMNTEAFFGQGTRLTVV.

This clone was recorded only once. The chain joins TRBV6-5 to TRBJ2-7; 9 bases fit TRBD1. V was pared by 2 bases and J by 1 base, with 6 bases of the junction left unmatched. Germline V lookup: CDR1 MNHEY, CDR2 SVGAGI. This CDR3 contains 16 residues. This CDR3 is CASSYGVGTGSYEQYF. CDR3 in DNA: TGTGCCAGCAGTTACGGGGTCGGGACAGGGTCCTACGAGCAGTACTTC.

This rearrangement joins TRBV7-2 to TRBJ2-1; tentatively, D is TRBD2 (6 bases). This CDR3 is 15 amino acids long. V dropped 1 base and J dropped 0 bases, with 7 bases sitting between them. Germline V CDR1 and CDR2: SGHTA, FQGNSA. DNA of the CDR3: TGTGCCAGCAGCTTAGTAGCGGTCTCCTACAATGAGCAGTTCTTC. Translating it yields CASSLVAVSYNEQFF.

The rearrangement joins TRBV19 to TRBJ2-3; 8 nucleotides match TRBD2. Germline assignment: CDR1 LNHDA and CDR2 SQIVND (reference sequence). V lost 1 base and J lost 2; bases outside the gene matches: 5. The CDR3 extends over 16 amino acids. The CDR3 is CASSIAGGWVTDTQYF. For the CDR3, the DNA is TGTGCCAGTAGTATAGCGGGGGGGTGGGTCACAGATACGCAGTATTTT.

This clone was counted a few times. The rearrangement joins TRBV2 to TRBJ2-7; 12 nucleotides align to TRBD2. With V trimmed by 6 bases and J by 2 bases, 5 bases remained unmatched. This CDR3 has 15 amino acids. Germline CDR1 reads SNHLY; CDR2 reads FYNNEI. CDR3 sequence (DNA): TGTGCCAGCAGCGCCACTAGCGGGGGGCCCTACGAGCAGTACTTC. Encoded protein: CASSATSGGPYEQYF.

In its sample, this clone was seen a few times. The chain carries TRBV7-9 and TRBJ2-2; the D gene is possibly TRBD2 (6 bases). The CDR3 covers 13 residues. Trimming cost V 5 bases and J 6 bases, with 10 bases left between them. CDR1 is SEHNR, CDR2 FQNEAQ, per germline (reference sequence). As DNA, the CDR3 is TGTGCCAGCAGCATGACTAGTGCCGGGGAGCTGTTTTTT. It yields the protein CASSMTSAGELFF.

This chain uses TRBV29-1 with TRBJ2-1, with D possibly TRBD1 on 5 matching bases. V was trimmed by 6 bases and J by 3 bases, leaving 12 bases between them. The germline gives CDR1 SQVTM, CDR2 ANQGSEA. The CDR3 consists of 13 residues. The CDR3 protein is CSVARASYNEQFF. As DNA, the CDR3 is TGCAGCGTCGCCAGGGCCAGCTACAATGAGCAGTTCTTC.

The chain uses TRBV9 and TRBJ2-7; D gene unclear. The germline gives CDR1 SGDLS, CDR2 YYNGEE. Trimming stripped 4 bases from V and 1 base from J, with 12 bases between. The CDR3 contains 14 residues. Written as DNA, the CDR3 is TGTGCCAGCAGCCCTGACATGGAATCCTACGAGCAGTACTTC. The encoded protein is CASSPDMESYEQYF. Using reference TRBV9 and TRBJ2-7 for the parts outside the CDR3, the full variable domain is DSGVTQTPKHLITATGQRVTLRCSPRSGDLSVYWYQQSLDQGLQFLIQYYNGEERAKGNILERFSAQQFPDLHSELNLSSLELGDSALYFCASSPDMESYEQYFGPGTRLTVT.

This chain joins TRBV18 and TRBJ1-5, with TRBD1 matching 7 bases. After removal of 2 bases from V and 4 bases from J, the junction contained 20 bases not matched to a gene. Germline lookup yields CDR1 KGHSH and CDR2 LQKENI. The CDR3 loop spans 20 amino acids. CDR3 sequence (DNA): TGTGCCAGCTCACCAACGCTAATGGGACAGTCGTACAACCCAAATCAGCCCCAGCATTTT. It encodes CASSPTLMGQSYNPNQPQHF.

V and J are TRBV6-6 and TRBJ1-4, with D possibly TRBD1 on 6 matching bases. Trimming left V 2 bases short and J 8 bases short, with 15 bases between. Germline assignment: CDR1 MNHNY and CDR2 SVGAGI (reference sequence). This CDR3 is built from 15 residues. This chain's CDR3 is CASSYPTGQTEKLFF. The CDR3 DNA reads TGTGCCAGCAGTTACCCAACAGGGCAGACGGAAAAACTGTTTTTT.

V and J are TRBV5-1 and TRBJ2-2, with 9 bases aligning to TRBD1. J gave up 14 bases and V 2 bases, and 7 bases lay outside the gene matches. The CDR3 is made up of 13 amino acids. The germline V gene has CDR1 SGHRS and CDR2 YFSETQ. As DNA, the CDR3 is TGCGCCAGCAGCTTTGACCGACAGGGGGGACTGTTTTTT. It specifies CASSFDRQGGLFF. Filled out from reference TRBV5-1 and TRBJ2-2, the complete variable domain reads KAGVTQTPRYLIKTRGQQVTLSCSPISGHRSVSWYQQTPGQGLQFLFEYFSETQRNKGNFPGRFSGRQFSNSRSEMNVSTLELGDSALYLCASSFDRQGGLFFGEGSRLTVL.

V is TRBV18 and J is TRBJ2-5; the D is unclear. The V gene lost 2 bases and the J gene lost 2 bases, with 3 bases spanning the gap. This CDR3 has 12 residues. Germline values: CDR1 KGHSH, CDR2 LQKENI. The CDR3, as DNA: TGTGCCAGCTCACCAGTACAAGAGACCCAGTACTTC. It specifies CASSPVQETQYF.

The chain links TRBV29-1 to TRBJ2-5; TRBD2 matches 13 bases. CDR3 length: 17 residues. The V gene's germline CDR1 is SQVTM and CDR2 ANQGSEA. V lost 5 bases and J lost 1; bases outside the gene matches: 10. CDR3 in DNA: TGCAGCGTTAGCCGACTAGCGGGGGGACCAACCCAAGAGACCCAGTACTTC. Translating gives CSVSRLAGGPTQETQYF.

This chain links TRBV6-1 with TRBJ2-7; D remains unclear. In germline, CDR1 is MNHNS, CDR2 SASEGT. The CDR3 spans 13 residues. The V end was cut by 1 base, the J end by 6 bases, with 10 bases between. The CDR3: CASSEGYIGEQYF. CDR3 nucleotide sequence: TGTGCCAGCAGTGAAGGATACATTGGCGAGCAGTACTTC.

The chain combines TRBV5-8 with TRBJ1-5; weak D call: TRBD1 (5 bases). V gave up 1 base and J gave up 5 bases, with 10 bases separating them. This CDR3 has 14 residues. Germline V gene sequence: CDR1 SGHTS, CDR2 YDEGEE. CDR3 amino acids: CASSLLAGDQPQHF. Written as DNA, the CDR3 is TGTGCCAGCAGCTTGCTCGCGGGGGATCAGCCCCAGCATTTT.

The chain has TRBV5-4 and TRBJ2-7; 11 nucleotides line up with TRBD2. This CDR3 has 14 residues. V lost 1 base, J lost 7 bases, and 4 bases stayed unmatched. The germline V gene has CDR1 SGHNT and CDR2 YYREEE (reference sequence). CDR3 amino acids: CASSLTSGGGEQYF. The DNA of the CDR3 is TGTGCCAGCAGCTTGACTAGCGGGGGAGGGGAGCAGTACTTC.

This clone was seen a single time. The chain recombines TRBV18 with TRBJ2-5; 9 bases fit TRBD2. Losses at the gene ends were 1 base for V and 2 bases for J; bases not matched to a gene: 11. This CDR3 is 18 amino acids long. Germline values: CDR1 KGHSH, CDR2 LQKENI. In nucleotides, the CDR3 is TGTGCCAGCTCACCACTGATAGCGGGGGCCCCTGCGCAAGAGACCCAGTACTTC. It translates to CASSPLIAGAPAQETQYF.

The chain joins TRBV2 to TRBJ1-1; D call uncertain. V was shortened by 8 bases and J by 1 base, with 11 bases between the two germline ends. This CDR3 is 13 amino acids long. Germline assignment: CDR1 SNHLY and CDR2 FYNNEI. CDR3: CASEVDSNTEAFF. In DNA, the CDR3 is TGTGCCAGCGAGGTAGACTCGAACACTGAAGCTTTCTTT.